Presented here are 30 T cell receptor beta chains from one specimen sequenced in a study of glioma-infiltrating T cells after dendritic cell vaccination. Method: immunoSEQ multiplex PCR; TCRdb's copy keeps in-frame clones and lacks some. The data show about 36,000 clones, about 80% seen once. The sequencing used blood, collected before dendritic cell vaccination. The origin of the receptors is a human donor with glioblastoma.

Comments on this clone: Other DNA variants within this sample encode the same CDR3. The chain links TRBV6-5 to TRBJ2-7; the D is unclear. Trimming shortened V by 0 bases and J by 4 bases, and 4 bases separated the two germline ends. Germline V gene lookup returns CDR1 MNHEY and CDR2 SVGAGI. The CDR3 has 12 residues. The DNA for the CDR3 is TGTGCCAGCAGTTACTCCAGATACGAGCAGTACTTC. Residues: CASSYSRYEQYF.

The V and J genes are TRBV28 and TRBJ2-7; D perhaps matches TRBD2 (6 bases). Trimming removed 4 bases at V and 0 bases at J, with 19 bases between. CDR3 length: 17 residues. CDR1 MDHEN and CDR2 SYDVKM come from the germline V gene. The CDR3 bases are TGTGCCAGCAGTTCCCCCCTATTAGCGGAACTCTCCTACGAGCAGTACTTC. Residues: CASSSPLLAELSYEQYF.

The chain employs TRBV5-6 and TRBJ2-7; 10 bases fit TRBD2. V lost 4 bases, J lost 1 base, and 11 bases stayed unmatched. There are 17 residues in the CDR3. Germline V CDR1 and CDR2: SGHDT, YYEEEE. The CDR3 loop reads CASSATPGLADSYEQYF. DNA of the CDR3: TGTGCCAGCAGCGCCACTCCAGGACTAGCGGATTCCTACGAGCAGTACTTC.

The chain combines TRBV30 with TRBJ2-3; TRBD2 matches 9 bases. CDR3 size: 16 residues. The V segment lost 3 bases and the J segment 3 bases; nucleotides outside the gene matches: 10. Per germline, CDR1 GTSNPN and CDR2 SVGIG (reference sequence). CDR3 in DNA: TGTGCCTGGAGGGGTCCCCTAGCGGGGAAAACAGATACGCAGTATTTT. Translating it yields CAWRGPLAGKTDTQYF.

The V call is TRBV29-1, the J call TRBJ2-1, with 10 bases that match TRBD2. Germline values: CDR1 SQVTM, CDR2 ANQGSEA. The length of the CDR3 is 14 residues. V gave up 5 bases and J gave up 7 bases; unmatched junction bases: 8. The chain's CDR3 is CSVRGSGGPNEQFF. The DNA of the CDR3 is TGCAGCGTTAGGGGTAGCGGGGGGCCGAATGAGCAGTTCTTC.

The rearrangement joins TRBV9 to TRBJ2-5; 12 nucleotides agree with TRBD1. After removal of 1 base from V and 5 bases from J, the junction contained 9 bases not matched to a gene. The CDR3 extends over 17 amino acids. Germline-derived CDR1 and CDR2 are SGDLS and YYNGEE. The CDR3 nucleotides are TGTGCCAGCAGCGTACGAGCCGTGGGACAGGGGGCGGAGACCCAGTACTTC. Residues: CASSVRAVGQGAETQYF.

The rearrangement links TRBV25-1 to TRBJ2-7; D is possibly TRBD2 (7 bases). The CDR3 loop spans 18 amino acids. Trimming pared 3 bases from V and 5 bases from J, leaving 26 bases between. Germline values: CDR1 MGHDK, CDR2 SYGVNS. The CDR3 region is CASSEPYVGAGGQHEQYF. Written as DNA, the CDR3 is TGTGCCAGCAGTGAGCCATACGTCGGGGCCGGGGGGCAACACGAGCAGTACTTC.

CDR3: CASSLESREYGYTF. The CDR3 DNA is TGCGCCAGCAGCTTGGAGAGCAGGGAATATGGCTACACCTTC. The chain is built from TRBV5-1 and TRBJ1-2; TRBD1 is a possible D gene (5 bases). CDR3 length: 14 residues. Between the trimmed V and J ends, which lost 0 bases and 5 bases, there was a span of 11 bases. The germline V gene has CDR1 SGHRS and CDR2 YFSETQ.

This CDR3 reads CASSHPVDRPNNEQFF. DNA of the CDR3: TGCGCCAGCAGCCACCCTGTCGACAGACCGAACAATGAGCAGTTCTTC. The chain combines TRBV4-3 with TRBJ2-1, with a weak D call TRBD1 (5 bases). V was shortened by 3 bases and J by 5 bases, with 17 bases between the two germline ends. Germline V CDR1 and CDR2: LGHNA, YSLEER. This CDR3 is 16 amino acids long.

This clone has only a few counts. The chain is built from TRBV9 and TRBJ2-7; D remains unclear. Per germline, CDR1 SGDLS and CDR2 YYNGEE. The V and J ends lost 0 bases and 4 bases respectively, with 14 bases between them. The CDR3 is made up of 15 amino acids. The CDR3, as DNA: TGTGCCAGCAGCGTAGTAACAGCAGATGTGTACGAGCAGTACTTC. Protein sequence: CASSVVTADVYEQYF.

The chain recombines TRBV6-6 with TRBJ1-6; tentatively, D is TRBD1 (5 bases). The CDR3 is 15 residues long. In germline, CDR1 is MNHNY, CDR2 SVGAGI (reference sequence). Trimming took 5 bases from V and 5 from J, leaving 13 bases between them. The CDR3 is CASSGRQINNSPLHF. Written as DNA, the CDR3 is TGTGCCAGCAGTGGCAGACAGATCAATAATTCACCCCTCCACTTT.

The table lists this clone with a few counts. This chain connects TRBV5-4 to TRBJ2-7; D not resolved. Trimming removed 3 bases at V and 2 bases at J, with 6 bases between. This CDR3 comprises 12 residues. Germline CDR1 is SGHNT and CDR2 is YYREEE (reference sequence). CDR3 amino acids: CASSSEAYEQYF. The CDR3 DNA reads TGTGCCAGCAGCTCTGAGGCCTACGAGCAGTACTTC.

This chain joins TRBV11-2 and TRBJ2-2, with no clear D. V gave up 3 bases and J gave up 6 bases, with 5 bases separating them. The CDR3 loop spans 12 amino acids. The V gene's germline CDR1 is SGHAT and CDR2 FQNNGV. CDR3 DNA sequence: TGTGCCAGCAGCTTTTCATCCGGGGAGCTGTTTTTT. Translation gives CASSFSSGELFF.

This chain joins TRBV11-2 and TRBJ1-4, with D tentatively TRBD1 (5 bases). Looked up from germline, CDR1 is SGHAT and CDR2 is FQNNGV. V was clipped by 5 bases and J by 7 bases, with 20 bases between them. CDR3 length: 16 residues. CDR3 residues: CASSEHGGARGEKLFF. The CDR3 DNA sequence: TGTGCCAGCAGCGAACACGGAGGGGCCCGTGGTGAAAAACTGTTTTTT.

This clone was picked up a small number of times. The chain links TRBV4-1 to TRBJ2-3, with 7 bases lining up with TRBD2. Germline-derived CDR1 and CDR2 are MGHRA and YSYEKL. This CDR3 is 14 amino acids long. The J segment lost 5 bases and the V segment lost 1 base, leaving 3 bases of the junction unmatched. CDR3 sequence reads: CASSQVGGIDTQYF. The CDR3, as DNA: TGCGCCAGCAGCCAAGTCGGGGGGATAGATACGCAGTATTTT.

This chain links TRBV20-1 with TRBJ1-1, with unresolved D. V dropped 3 bases and J dropped 8 bases, with 10 bases sitting between them. The CDR3 covers 11 residues. The V gene's germline CDR1 is DFQATT and CDR2 SNEGSKA (reference sequence). The CDR3, as DNA: TGCAGTGCTAGTGGGTTACTAGAAGCTTTCTTT. It translates to CSASGLLEAFF.

There are a few counts of this clone. This chain connects TRBV27 to TRBJ2-7; D may be TRBD2 (5 bases). With 8 bases removed from V and 3 bases from J, the gap between germline ends came to 8 bases. Germline V gene lookup returns CDR1 MNHEY and CDR2 SMNVEV (reference sequence). This CDR3 region has 11 residues. The CDR3 region has the DNA TGTGCCAGCGGACGGGGCTACGAGCAGTACTTC. Translating it yields CASGRGYEQYF.

This chain joins TRBV13 and TRBJ2-1; 8 bases are a match to TRBD1. CDR3 length equals 14 residues. Per the germline V gene, CDR1 is PRHDT and CDR2 is FYEKMQ (reference sequence). The V and J ends lost 4 bases and 8 bases, in that order; junction bases with no gene match: 7. This chain's CDR3 is CASSSRTGSDEQFF. The DNA for the CDR3 is TGTGCCAGCAGCTCTAGGACAGGGAGCGATGAGCAGTTCTTC. The full variable domain, in which reference TRBV13 and TRBJ2-1 provide the parts outside the CDR3, is AAGVIQSPRHLIKEKRETATLKCYPIPRHDTVYWYQQGPGQDPQFLISFYEKMQSDKGSIPDRFSAQQFSDYHSELNMSSLELGDSALYFCASSSRTGSDEQFFGPGTRLTVL.

The V call is TRBV10-2, the J call TRBJ1-6; tentatively, D is TRBD1 (5 bases). The germline V and J ends were trimmed by 2 bases and 9 bases, with 11 bases remaining between them. The CDR3 has 14 residues. Germline loops: CDR1 WSHSY, CDR2 SAAADI. The CDR3 DNA is TGCGCCAGCAGTGAGAGCGGGGGGGGTTCACCCCTCCACTTT. Translating gives CASSESGGGSPLHF.

This chain links TRBV19 with TRBJ2-1, with TRBD1 identical over 7 bases. V was pared by 6 bases and J by 3 bases, with 8 bases of the junction left unmatched. The germline CDR1 and CDR2 sequences are LNHDA and SQIVND (reference sequence). The length of the CDR3 is 15 residues. The CDR3 coding sequence is TGTGCCAGTAGCGACCGAGGACAGGTCTACAATGAGCAGTTCTTC. As protein: CASSDRGQVYNEQFF.

The rearrangement joins TRBV27 to TRBJ2-5, with 8 bases matching TRBD2. Germline V gene data show CDR1 as MNHEY and CDR2 as SMNVEV (reference sequence). The trim removed 10 bases at V and 1 base at J, leaving 14 bases unmatched. The CDR3 is 16 amino acids. The CDR3 spells CATQIFGGGRQETQYF. The CDR3 DNA reads TGTGCCACCCAAATATTCGGGGGGGGACGCCAAGAGACCCAGTACTTC.

The chain couples TRBV11-3 to TRBJ1-1, with 7 bases that match TRBD1. V was clipped by 0 bases and J by 1 base; unmatched bases: 5. CDR1 SGHNT and CDR2 YENEEA come from the germline V gene. CDR3 length: 16 residues. Written as DNA, the CDR3 is TGTGCCAGCAGCTTAGAGACGGGGACAGCGAACACTGAAGCTTTCTTT. This gives the protein CASSLETGTANTEAFF.

This clone occurred once. CDR3 coding DNA: TGTGCCAGCAGTTTGCGGTTCTATAGCAATCAGCCCCAGCATTTT. Translating it yields CASSLRFYSNQPQHF. V usage is TRBV28 and J usage is TRBJ1-5; D is unresolved. Germline values: CDR1 MDHEN, CDR2 SYDVKM. This CDR3 is built from 15 residues. Trimming left V 3 bases short and J 0 bases short, with 9 bases between.

V gene TRBV13 combines with J gene TRBJ2-5; 8 bases align to TRBD2. The J segment lost 5 bases and the V segment lost 7 bases, leaving 9 bases of the junction unmatched. CDR1 and CDR2 from the germline V gene are PRHDT and FYEKMQ (reference sequence). The length of the CDR3 is 14 residues. The CDR3 is CASTQAGAGETQYF. CDR3 in DNA: TGTGCCAGCACCCAAGCGGGGGCGGGGGAGACCCAGTACTTC.

This clone was detected only once. The gene calls are TRBV5-1 and TRBJ2-2; 7 bases agree with TRBD2. The CDR3 extends over 16 amino acids. Germline V CDR1 and CDR2: SGHRS, YFSETQ. V dropped 5 bases and J dropped 2; count of bases not matched to a gene: 9. CDR3 sequence: CASRPGGGGNTGELFF. CDR3 nucleotides: TGCGCCAGCAGACCGGGCGGCGGGGGAAACACCGGGGAGCTGTTTTTT.

The V gene is TRBV11-2, the J gene TRBJ2-2; TRBD2 aligns across 9 bases. Per germline, CDR1 SGHAT and CDR2 FQNNGV. V dropped 3 bases and J dropped 0; count of bases not matched to a gene: 8. The CDR3 runs to 18 residues. CDR3 loop: CASSFLAGAIANTGELFF. In DNA form, the CDR3 reads TGTGCCAGCAGCTTTTTAGCGGGGGCCATTGCGAACACCGGGGAGCTGTTTTTT.

The rearrangement links TRBV7-8 to TRBJ1-4, with 8 bases lining up with TRBD1. Unmatched junction bases numbered 10, after V lost 7 bases and J lost 3 bases. The CDR3 length is 16 residues. Germline-derived CDR1 and CDR2 are SGHVS and FQNEAQ. CDR3 sequence: CASTLGQAKPNEKLFF. For the CDR3, the DNA is TGTGCCAGCACCTTGGGACAGGCTAAGCCTAATGAAAAACTGTTTTTT. Using reference TRBV7-8 and TRBJ1-4 for the parts outside the CDR3, the full variable domain is GAGVSQSPRYKVAKRGQDVALRCDPISGHVSLFWYQQALGQGPEFLTYFQNEAQLDKSGLPSDRFFAERPEGSVSTLKIQRTQQEDSAVYLCASTLGQAKPNEKLFFGSGTQLSVL.

V gene TRBV15 combines with J gene TRBJ2-7; D is ambiguous. Trimming cost V 1 base and J 0 bases, with 10 bases left between them. Germline V lookup: CDR1 LNHNV, CDR2 YYDKDF (reference sequence). The CDR3 sequence is 15 residues long. The CDR3 here is CATSRAPLSSYEQYF. The CDR3 region has the DNA TGTGCCACCAGCAGAGCCCCGCTTAGCTCCTACGAGCAGTACTTC.

The chain joins TRBV25-1 to TRBJ1-2, with a possible D match to TRBD1 (6 bases). The CDR3 runs 12 residues. The germline V gene encodes CDR1 MGHDK and CDR2 SYGVNS. The ends were cut back, 2 bases at V and 5 bases at J, with 6 bases in the middle. Written as DNA, the CDR3 is TGTGCCAGCAGTGAAACAGGGTATGGCTACACCTTC. This sequence encodes CASSETGYGYTF.

J is TRBJ2-5 and V is TRBV5-5, with a tentative D call TRBD2 (6 bases). V dropped 9 bases and J dropped 1 base, with 16 bases sitting between them. The germline gives CDR1 SGHKS, CDR2 YYEKEE (reference sequence). The CDR3 spans 14 residues. This CDR3 is CATSPISGQETQYF. The CDR3 nucleotides are TGTGCCACTTCGCCAATTAGCGGCCAAGAGACCCAGTACTTC.